These 29 T cell receptor beta chains came from one sample sequenced in a study of T cell responses to AZD1222 COVID-19 vaccine. Method: immunoSEQ multiplex PCR; TCRdb's copy keeps in-frame clones and lacks some. In the table there are over 45,000 clones, 70% to 90% of which are singletons. The sequences come from peripheral blood, collected on day 0 of AZD1222 vaccination. These receptors were taken from an adult in good health.

This clone was detected only once. The genes are TRBV6-2 or TRBV6-3 and TRBJ2-2, with D unresolved. V lost 6 bases and J lost 0, with 11 bases in between. This CDR3 region has 15 residues. Per the germline V gene, CDR1 is MNHEY and CDR2 is SVGEGT. Here the CDR3 reads CASSLQSPNTGELFF. CDR3 in DNA: TGTGCCAGCAGCCTACAGAGTCCGAACACCGGGGAGCTGTTTTTT.

This sequence joins TRBV30 and TRBJ1-2; possibly TRBD1 for D (6 bases). This CDR3 region has 12 residues. V lost 6 bases, J lost 4 bases, and 12 bases lay in between. CDR1 and CDR2 (germline): GTSNPN, SVGIG (reference sequence). CDR3 sequence reads: CACLQGPYGYTF. CDR3 bases: TGTGCCTGTCTACAGGGTCCCTATGGCTACACCTTC.

A few counts support this clone. CDR3 bases: TGTGCCAGCAGCTTGGATTCAGTTAACTATGGCTACACCTTC. Protein product: CASSLDSVNYGYTF. This chain uses TRBV5-4 with TRBJ1-2; D gene unclear. With 0 bases removed from V and 1 base from J, the gap between germline ends came to 7 bases. The CDR3 is 14 amino acids. CDR1 SGHNT and CDR2 YYREEE come from the germline V gene (reference sequence).

CDR3 sequence reads: CASSLTENYGYTF. Written as DNA, the CDR3 is TGCGCCAGCAGCTTGACAGAGAACTATGGCTACACCTTC. The rearrangement joins TRBV5-1 to TRBJ1-2; D remains unclear. CDR3 length equals 13 residues. Per germline, CDR1 SGHRS and CDR2 YFSETQ. V was trimmed by 1 base and J by 2 bases, leaving 6 bases between them.

This chain joins TRBV3-1 (or the pseudogene TRBV3-2) and TRBJ2-7; TRBD1 is a possible D gene (6 bases). CDR1 and CDR2 (germline): LGHDT, YNNKEL (reference sequence). The CDR3 runs 15 residues. Trimming took 1 base from V and 0 from J, leaving 10 bases between them. The CDR3 DNA sequence: TGTGCCAGCAGCCAAGCGGCAGGGGCCTCCTACGAGCAGTACTTC. This encodes CASSQAAGASYEQYF.

In DNA form, the CDR3 reads TGCGCCAGCAGCCAAGTGCCGGCTAGCGGGGGAACCAGGTACAATGAGCAGTTCTTC. It codes for CASSQVPASGGTRYNEQFF. The genes are TRBV4-1 and TRBJ2-1; 10 positions agree with TRBD2. Trimming at V came to 1 base and at J to 4 bases, leaving 13 bases not matched to a gene. The CDR3 runs 19 residues. Germline V gene sequence: CDR1 MGHRA, CDR2 YSYEKL.

The genes are TRBV11-1 and TRBJ1-2; the match to TRBD1 covers 11 bases. V lost 5 bases, J lost 7 bases, and 12 bases stayed unmatched. The germline V gene encodes CDR1 SGHAT and CDR2 FQDESV (reference sequence). This CDR3 has 16 amino acids. The CDR3 sequence is CASSISPDRGQVGYTF. CDR3 nucleotides: TGTGCCAGCAGCATTTCCCCGGACAGGGGGCAAGTTGGCTACACCTTC.

This clone was seen only a few times. V and J are TRBV7-9 and TRBJ2-3; TRBD2 matches at 10 bases. Germline V CDR1 and CDR2: SEHNR, FQNEAQ (reference sequence). There are 15 residues in the CDR3. V lost 8 bases and J lost 5; bases outside the gene matches: 10. The CDR3 here is CASPFSGGAGDTQYF. The CDR3 DNA follows: TGTGCCAGCCCGTTCAGCGGGGGGGCGGGAGATACGCAGTATTTT.

V usage is TRBV24-1 and J usage is TRBJ2-3; 12 nucleotides match TRBD2. V shed 1 base and J 5 bases; nucleotides not matched to a gene: 6. The CDR3 is 17 residues long. Germline V lookup: CDR1 KGHDR, CDR2 SFDVKD. Written as DNA, the CDR3 is TGTGCCACCAGTGATTTCCTAGCGGGGGGGCAATTAGATACGCAGTATTTT. It codes for CATSDFLAGGQLDTQYF.

The chain is built from TRBV18 and TRBJ1-1, with D maybe TRBD1 (5 bases). V lost 0 bases, J lost 4 bases, and 9 bases lay in between. Germline CDR1 reads KGHSH; CDR2 reads LQKENI. The CDR3 spans 14 residues. CDR3: CASSPPGARTEAFF. DNA for the CDR3: TGTGCCAGCTCACCACCAGGGGCGCGCACTGAAGCTTTCTTT.

Only one count was recorded for this clone. CDR3 DNA: TGCGCCAGCAGCTTAGGAGAAAAACTGTTTTTT. Translation: CASSLGEKLFF. This chain links TRBV5-1 with TRBJ1-4, with D uncertain. Germline CDR1 reads SGHRS; CDR2 reads YFSETQ. The CDR3 has 11 amino acids. Trimming stripped 2 bases from V and 8 bases from J, with 4 bases between.

This chain joins TRBV20-1 and TRBJ2-7, with 11 bases fitting TRBD1. V gave up 3 bases and J gave up 1 base; unmatched junction bases: 5. Germline assignment: CDR1 DFQATT and CDR2 SNEGSKA (reference sequence). The CDR3 extends over 15 amino acids. The CDR3 DNA is TGCAGTGCTAGTCTCGGGACAGGGGGATCCTACGAGCAGTACTTC. It encodes CSASLGTGGSYEQYF.

The chain combines TRBV2 with TRBJ2-1, with unresolved D. V lost 3 bases to trimming and J lost 5 bases, with 20 bases between them. The CDR3 has 17 residues. Germline V CDR1 and CDR2: SNHLY, FYNNEI. CDR3 in amino acids: CASSENRASLSHNEQFF. The CDR3 nucleotides read TGTGCCAGCAGTGAGAACCGGGCCTCCCTTTCTCACAATGAGCAGTTCTTC.

This clone was found a few times. The CDR3: CASSQAGLAGAVGETQYF. The DNA for the CDR3 is TGTGCCAGCAGCCAAGCAGGACTAGCGGGGGCCGTTGGAGAGACCCAGTACTTC. The gene calls are TRBV4-2 and TRBJ2-5; TRBD2 matches at 13 bases. The CDR3 spans 18 residues. CDR1 LGHNA and CDR2 YNFKEQ come from the germline V gene. After removal of 1 base from V and 4 bases from J, the junction contained 9 bases not matched to a gene.

This clone showed up just once. The CDR3 nucleotides are TGCGCCAGCAGGTCGCAATCGGGCCCCACAGGGATCGGTGGCTACACCTTC. Translation: CASRSQSGPTGIGGYTF. The rearrangement joins TRBV5-1 to TRBJ1-2; the D gene is possibly TRBD1 (6 bases). Between the trimmed V and J ends, which lost 5 bases and 7 bases, there was a span of 27 bases. CDR1 is SGHRS, CDR2 YFSETQ, per germline. The CDR3 covers 17 residues.

This chain connects TRBV5-1 to TRBJ2-2; 9 bases align to TRBD2. The CDR3 extends over 17 amino acids. The germline gives CDR1 SGHRS, CDR2 YFSETQ. Trimming at V came to 4 bases and at J to 6 bases, leaving 13 bases not matched to a gene. The CDR3 region has the DNA TGCGCCAGCAGCCTCTGGGCGGGGGGGCAGTTGGCCGGGGAGCTGTTTTTT. Translating gives CASSLWAGGQLAGELFF.

The V call is TRBV7-8, the J call TRBJ1-6; a weak D match, TRBD1 (6 bases). From germline, CDR1 is SGHVS and CDR2 FQNEAQ. The CDR3 runs 16 residues. V was cut by 1 base and J by 5 bases, with 12 bases left in between. CDR3 DNA sequence: TGTGCCAGCAGCTTAGACAGGGTTTTGCATAATTCACCCCTCCACTTT. It yields the protein CASSLDRVLHNSPLHF.

The gene calls are TRBV7-2 and TRBJ2-7; 7 nucleotides match TRBD1. This CDR3 is 14 amino acids long. Trimming removed 3 bases from V and 3 bases from J; junction bases left unmatched: 5. Germline assignment: CDR1 SGHTA and CDR2 FQGNSA. In DNA form, the CDR3 reads TGTGCCAGCAGCTTTCCGACAGGGTTCTACGAGCAGTACTTC. It encodes CASSFPTGFYEQYF.

The chain carries TRBV6-5 and TRBJ1-2; 7 bases match TRBD1. Germline V CDR1 and CDR2: MNHEY, SVGAGI. The J segment lost 3 bases and the V segment lost 6 bases, leaving 10 bases of the junction unmatched. The CDR3 is 15 amino acids. CDR3 region: CASRSPTDRDYGYTF. The CDR3 DNA sequence: TGTGCCAGCAGATCCCCGACCGACAGGGACTATGGCTACACCTTC.

The chain carries TRBV28 and TRBJ1-5; D might be TRBD1 (6 bases). The CDR3 loop spans 12 amino acids. Deletions cut 5 bases from V and 13 bases from J, with 15 bases between. From germline, CDR1 is MDHEN and CDR2 SYDVKM. CDR3 amino acids: CASSPQQGGQHF. The DNA for the CDR3 is TGTGCCAGCAGTCCCCAACAGGGCGGTCAGCATTTT. Drawing the rest from reference TRBV28 and TRBJ1-5, the complete variable domain is DVKVTQSSRYLVKRTGEKVFLECVQDMDHENMFWYRQDPGLGLRLIYFSYDVKMKEKGDIPEGYSVSREKKERFSLILESASTNQTSMYLCASSPQQGGQHFGDGTRLSIL.

The rearrangement uses TRBV28 and TRBJ1-2; D possibly corresponds to TRBD1 (5 bases). CDR3 length: 14 residues. V was trimmed by 3 bases and J by 4 bases, leaving 12 bases between them. The germline V gene encodes CDR1 MDHEN and CDR2 SYDVKM. The DNA for the CDR3 is TGTGCCAGCAGTTTCCCCCCCAGGGCCTATGGCTACACCTTC. Amino acid sequence: CASSFPPRAYGYTF.

The V call is TRBV19, the J call TRBJ1-4; the D is unclear. Germline CDR1 reads LNHDA; CDR2 reads SQIVND (reference sequence). Trimming took 5 bases from V and 5 from J, leaving 6 bases between them. The CDR3 is 12 amino acids. CDR3 in DNA: TGTGCCAGTAGTGCCAGGAATGAAAAACTGTTTTTT. Amino acid sequence: CASSARNEKLFF.

V usage is TRBV11-1 and J usage is TRBJ1-1; 12 positions agree with TRBD1. The CDR3 runs 14 residues. The V segment lost 5 bases and the J segment 8 bases; nucleotides outside the gene matches: 6. Germline V gene sequence: CDR1 SGHAT, CDR2 FQDESV (reference sequence). CDR3 DNA: TGTGCCAGCAGCGGGGGACAGGGGGCCGGAGAAGCTTTCTTT. Amino acids: CASSGGQGAGEAFF.

This rearrangement joins TRBV27 to TRBJ1-3; weak D call: TRBD1 (6 bases). V lost 3 bases and J lost 3, with 6 bases in between. The CDR3 totals 13 residues. CDR1 MNHEY and CDR2 SMNVEV come from the germline V gene (reference sequence). The chain's CDR3 is CASSLTGGNTIYF. CDR3 nucleotide sequence: TGTGCCAGCAGTTTGACAGGTGGAAACACCATATATTTT.

This clone has more than one count but fewer than ten. V and J are TRBV7-9 and TRBJ1-2; no clear D gene. The CDR3 runs 12 residues. Trimming pared 2 bases from V and 10 bases from J, leaving 11 bases between. Germline V gene sequence: CDR1 SEHNR, CDR2 FQNEAQ (reference sequence). The CDR3 sequence: CASSLSGRFYTF. The CDR3 region has the DNA TGTGCCAGCAGCTTAAGTGGACGATTCTACACCTTC.

This sequence joins TRBV11-2 and TRBJ2-3; a possible D gene is TRBD2 (5 bases). This CDR3 has 16 amino acids. CDR1 SGHAT and CDR2 FQNNGV come from the germline V gene. V lost 5 bases and J lost 3, with 18 bases in between. The CDR3 protein is CASSPSRSRGTDTQYF. CDR3 sequence (DNA): TGTGCCAGCAGCCCTAGCCGGAGTAGAGGGACAGATACGCAGTATTTT. Filled out from reference TRBV11-2 and TRBJ2-3, the complete variable domain reads EAGVAQSPRYKIIEKRQSVAFWCNPISGHATLYWYQQILGQGPKLLIQFQNNGVVDDSQLPKDRFSAERLKGVDSTLKIQPAKLEDSAVYLCASSPSRSRGTDTQYFGPGTRLTVL.

The chain joins TRBV5-4 to TRBJ2-1, with D perhaps matching TRBD1 or TRBD2 (5 bases each). CDR1 SGHNT and CDR2 YYREEE come from the germline V gene (reference sequence). Trimming removed 1 base from V and 4 bases from J, with 15 bases in between. The CDR3 is 16 residues long. Written as DNA, the CDR3 is TGTGCCAGCAGCTTGTATGGGGGTGGGGCTTACAATGAGCAGTTCTTC. This codes for CASSLYGGGAYNEQFF.

The V gene is TRBV11-3, the J gene TRBJ2-7, with unresolved D. CDR1 and CDR2 (germline): SGHNT, YENEEA. The V end lost 1 base, the J end lost 2 bases, and 6 bases lay between the germline ends. The length of the CDR3 is 13 residues. The CDR3 spells CASSLAPTYEQYF. In nucleotides, the CDR3 is TGTGCCAGCAGCTTAGCCCCCACCTACGAGCAGTACTTC.

The CDR3 spells CASKVDTEAFF. The CDR3 region has the DNA TGTGCCAGCAAGGTGGACACTGAAGCTTTCTTT. The V and J genes are TRBV2 and TRBJ1-1; D remains unclear. Germline values: CDR1 SNHLY, CDR2 FYNNEI. The V end was cut by 7 bases, the J end by 3 bases, with 6 bases between. The length of the CDR3 is 11 residues.